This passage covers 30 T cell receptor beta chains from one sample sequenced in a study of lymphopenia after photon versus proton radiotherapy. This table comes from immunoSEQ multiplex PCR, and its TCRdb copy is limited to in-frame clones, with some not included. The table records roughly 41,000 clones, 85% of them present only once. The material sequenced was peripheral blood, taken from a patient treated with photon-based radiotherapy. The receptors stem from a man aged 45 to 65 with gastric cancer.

In DNA, the CDR3 is TGTGCCAGCGGGGTCAGGGATGAAAAACTGTTTTTT. It specifies CASGVRDEKLFF. The chain links TRBV21-1 to TRBJ1-4; the table's D call TRBD1 went unverified against the DNA. TRBV21-1 is noted as a pseudogene. CDR3 length: 12 amino acids.

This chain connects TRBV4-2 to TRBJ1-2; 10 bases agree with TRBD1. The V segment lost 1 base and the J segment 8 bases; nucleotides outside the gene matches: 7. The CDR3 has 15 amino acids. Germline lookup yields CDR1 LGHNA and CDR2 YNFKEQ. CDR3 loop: CASSQGPTGGGGYTF. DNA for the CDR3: TGTGCCAGCAGCCAAGGGCCGACAGGGGGCGGGGGCTACACCTTC.

CDR3 loop: CAWSVGGARVYGYTF. CDR3 sequence (DNA): TGTGCCTGGAGTGTAGGGGGGGCGCGAGTCTATGGCTACACCTTC. The V and J genes are TRBV30 and TRBJ1-2; maybe TRBD1 (6 bases). The CDR3 runs to 15 residues. V dropped 0 bases and J dropped 4 bases, with 15 bases sitting between them. CDR1 and CDR2 from the germline V gene are GTSNPN and SVGIG (reference sequence). The full variable domain, completed using reference TRBV30 and TRBJ1-2, is SQTIHQWPATLVQPVGSPLSLECTVEGTSNPNLYWYRQAAGRGLQLLFYSVGIGQISSEVPQNLSASRPQDRQFILSSKKLLLSDSGFYLCAWSVGGARVYGYTFGSGTRLTVV.

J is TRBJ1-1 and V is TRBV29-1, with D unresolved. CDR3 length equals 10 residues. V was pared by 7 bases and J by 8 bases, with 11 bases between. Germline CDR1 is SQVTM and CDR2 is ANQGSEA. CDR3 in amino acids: CSAAIDEAFF. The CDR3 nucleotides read TGCAGCGCCGCTATAGACGAAGCTTTCTTT. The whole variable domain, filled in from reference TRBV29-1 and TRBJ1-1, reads SAVISQKPSRDICQRGTSLTIQCQVDSQVTMMFWYRQQPGQSLTLIATANQGSEATYESGFVIDKFPISRPNLTFSTLTVSNMSPEDSSIYLCSAAIDEAFFGQGTRLTVV.

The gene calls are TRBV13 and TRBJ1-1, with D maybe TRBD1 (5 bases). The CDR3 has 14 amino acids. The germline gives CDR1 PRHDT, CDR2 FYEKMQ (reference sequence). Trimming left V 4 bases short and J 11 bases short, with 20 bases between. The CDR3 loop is CASSSPGGGSTAFF. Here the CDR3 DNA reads TGTGCCAGCAGCTCCCCCGGGGGGGGGAGTACGGCTTTCTTT.

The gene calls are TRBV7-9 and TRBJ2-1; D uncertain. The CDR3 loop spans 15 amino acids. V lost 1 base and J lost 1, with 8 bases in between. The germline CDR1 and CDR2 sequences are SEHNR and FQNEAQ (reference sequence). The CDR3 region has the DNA TGTGCCAGCAGCTTAGAGGGAATTTCCTACAATGAGCAGTTCTTC. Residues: CASSLEGISYNEQFF.

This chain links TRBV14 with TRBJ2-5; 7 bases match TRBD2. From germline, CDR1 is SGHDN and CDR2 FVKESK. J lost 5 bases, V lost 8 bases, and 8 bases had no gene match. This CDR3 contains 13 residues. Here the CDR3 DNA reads TGTGCCAGCGGAGCGGGACCCGTCGAGACCCAGTACTTC. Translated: CASGAGPVETQYF. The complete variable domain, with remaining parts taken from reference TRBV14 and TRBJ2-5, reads EAGVTQFPSHSVIEKGQTVTLRCDPISGHDNLYWYRRVMGKEIKFLLHFVKESKQDESGMPNNRFLAERTGGTYSTLKVQPAELEDSGVYFCASGAGPVETQYFGPGTRLLVL.

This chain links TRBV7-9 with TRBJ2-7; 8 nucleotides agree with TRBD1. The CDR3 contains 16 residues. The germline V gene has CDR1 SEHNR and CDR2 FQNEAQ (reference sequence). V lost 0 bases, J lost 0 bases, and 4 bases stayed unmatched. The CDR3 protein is CASSLASGGFSYEQYF. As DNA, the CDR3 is TGTGCCAGCAGCTTAGCGTCAGGGGGCTTCTCCTACGAGCAGTACTTC.

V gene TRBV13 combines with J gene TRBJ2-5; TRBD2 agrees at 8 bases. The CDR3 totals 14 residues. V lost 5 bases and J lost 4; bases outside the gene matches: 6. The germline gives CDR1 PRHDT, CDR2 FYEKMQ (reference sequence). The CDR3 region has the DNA TGTGCCAGCAGCCTAATCGGGAGGGGAGAGACCCAGTACTTC. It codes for CASSLIGRGETQYF.

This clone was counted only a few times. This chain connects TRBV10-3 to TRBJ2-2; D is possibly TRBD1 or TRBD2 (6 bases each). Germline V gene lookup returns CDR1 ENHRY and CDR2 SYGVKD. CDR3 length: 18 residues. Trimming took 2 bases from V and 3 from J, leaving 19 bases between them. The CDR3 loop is CAISEPRGVFSDTGELFF. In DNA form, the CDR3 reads TGTGCCATCAGTGAGCCGAGGGGGGTTTTCAGTGACACCGGGGAGCTGTTTTTT.

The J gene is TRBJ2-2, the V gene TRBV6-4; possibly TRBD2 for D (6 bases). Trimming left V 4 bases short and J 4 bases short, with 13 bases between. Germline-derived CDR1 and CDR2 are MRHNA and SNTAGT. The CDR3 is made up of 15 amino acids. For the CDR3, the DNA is TGTGCCAGCAGTGCTGAGACTAGTCTCACCGGGGAGCTGTTTTTT. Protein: CASSAETSLTGELFF.

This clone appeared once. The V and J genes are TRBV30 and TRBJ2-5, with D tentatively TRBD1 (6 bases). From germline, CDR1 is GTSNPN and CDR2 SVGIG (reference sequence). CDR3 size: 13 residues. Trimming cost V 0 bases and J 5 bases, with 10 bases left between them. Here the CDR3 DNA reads TGTGCCTGGAGTGTTACCAGGGGCGAGACCCAGTACTTC. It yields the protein CAWSVTRGETQYF.

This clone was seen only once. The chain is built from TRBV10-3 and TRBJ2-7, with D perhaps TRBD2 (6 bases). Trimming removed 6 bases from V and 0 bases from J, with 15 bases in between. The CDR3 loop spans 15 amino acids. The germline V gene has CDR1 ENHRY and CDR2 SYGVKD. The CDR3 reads CAIRGPSANSYEQYF. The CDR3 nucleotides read TGTGCCATCAGGGGGCCTAGCGCTAACTCCTACGAGCAGTACTTC.

The CDR3 is CASSSASRPDTQYF. The CDR3 coding sequence is TGTGCCAGCAGCTCCGCCTCACGGCCAGATACGCAGTATTTT. The rearrangement links TRBV9 to TRBJ2-3; D unresolved. This CDR3 is built from 14 residues. The germline V and J ends were trimmed by 4 bases and 4 bases, with 13 bases remaining between them. Germline assignment: CDR1 SGDLS and CDR2 YYNGEE.

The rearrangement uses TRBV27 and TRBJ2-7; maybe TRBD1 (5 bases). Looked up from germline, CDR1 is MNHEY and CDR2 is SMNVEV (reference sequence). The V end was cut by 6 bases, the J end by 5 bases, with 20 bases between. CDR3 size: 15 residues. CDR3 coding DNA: TGTGCCAGCAGCCAGTGGGGCCAGGGATCCCACGAGCAGTACTTC. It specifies CASSQWGQGSHEQYF.

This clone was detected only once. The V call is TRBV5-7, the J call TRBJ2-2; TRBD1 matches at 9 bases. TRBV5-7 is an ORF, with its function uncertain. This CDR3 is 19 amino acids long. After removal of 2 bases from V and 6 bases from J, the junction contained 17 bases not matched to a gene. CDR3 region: CASSFTHSPGTGCPGELFF. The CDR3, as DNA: TGTGCCAGCAGCTTCACCCACAGCCCCGGGACAGGGTGCCCCGGGGAGCTGTTTTTT.

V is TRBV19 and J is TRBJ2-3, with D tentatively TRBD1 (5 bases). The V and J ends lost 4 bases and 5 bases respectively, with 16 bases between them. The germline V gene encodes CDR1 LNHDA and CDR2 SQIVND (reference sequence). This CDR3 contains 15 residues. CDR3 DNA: TGTGCCAGTAGTACCAAAAAACAGGCAGAAGATACGCAGTATTTT. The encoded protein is CASSTKKQAEDTQYF. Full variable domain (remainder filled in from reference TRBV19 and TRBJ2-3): DGGITQSPKYLFRKEGQNVTLSCEQNLNHDAMYWYRQDPGQGLRLIYYSQIVNDFQKGDIAEGYSVSREKKESFPLTVTSAQKNPTAFYLCASSTKKQAEDTQYFGPGTRLTVL.

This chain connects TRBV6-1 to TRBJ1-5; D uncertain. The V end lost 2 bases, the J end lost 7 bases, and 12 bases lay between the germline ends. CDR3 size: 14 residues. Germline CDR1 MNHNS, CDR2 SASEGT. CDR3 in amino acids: CASSEQPGMQPQHF. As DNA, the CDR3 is TGTGCCAGCAGTGAACAGCCGGGTATGCAGCCCCAGCATTTT.

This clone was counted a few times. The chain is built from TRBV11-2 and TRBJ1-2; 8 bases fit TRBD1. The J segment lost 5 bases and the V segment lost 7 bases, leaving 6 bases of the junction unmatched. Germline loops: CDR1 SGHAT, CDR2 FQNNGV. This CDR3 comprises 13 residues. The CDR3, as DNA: TGTGCCAGCACCCAAACAGGGGGTTATGGCTACACCTTC. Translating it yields CASTQTGGYGYTF.

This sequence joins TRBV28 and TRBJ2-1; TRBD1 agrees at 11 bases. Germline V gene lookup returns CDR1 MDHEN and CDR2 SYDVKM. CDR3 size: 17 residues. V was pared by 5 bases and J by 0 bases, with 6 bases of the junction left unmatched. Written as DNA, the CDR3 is TGTGCCAGCAGTCAAGGACAGGGGGCGGGCTCCTACAATGAGCAGTTCTTC. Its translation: CASSQGQGAGSYNEQFF.

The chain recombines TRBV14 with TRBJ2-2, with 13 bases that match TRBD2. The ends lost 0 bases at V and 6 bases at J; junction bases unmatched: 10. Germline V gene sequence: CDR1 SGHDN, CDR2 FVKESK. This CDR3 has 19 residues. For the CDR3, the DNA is TGTGCCAGCAGCCAAGAGAGTCCTGGACTAGCGGGAGTTTCCGGGGAGCTGTTTTTT. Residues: CASSQESPGLAGVSGELFF.

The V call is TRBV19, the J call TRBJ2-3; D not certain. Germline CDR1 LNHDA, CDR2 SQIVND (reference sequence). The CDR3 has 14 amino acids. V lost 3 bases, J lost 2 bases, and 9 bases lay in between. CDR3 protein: CASSIVVHTDTQYF. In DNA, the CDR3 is TGTGCCAGTAGTATCGTGGTCCACACAGATACGCAGTATTTT.

The CDR3 coding sequence is TGTGCCAGCAGCCCCAAGATTCGACAGGGGTACGAGCAGTACTTC. It specifies CASSPKIRQGYEQYF. The rearrangement uses TRBV7-9 and TRBJ2-7, with TRBD1 identical over 8 bases. The CDR3 spans 15 residues. V was pared by 5 bases and J by 4 bases, with 10 bases of the junction left unmatched. Germline-derived CDR1 and CDR2 are SEHNR and FQNEAQ (reference sequence).

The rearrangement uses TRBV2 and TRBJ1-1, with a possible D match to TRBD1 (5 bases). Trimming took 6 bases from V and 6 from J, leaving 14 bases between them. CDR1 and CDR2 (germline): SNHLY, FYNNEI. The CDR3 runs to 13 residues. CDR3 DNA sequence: TGTGCCAGCAGGCCGCAGGGTAACGCTGAAGCTTTCTTT. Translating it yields CASRPQGNAEAFF.

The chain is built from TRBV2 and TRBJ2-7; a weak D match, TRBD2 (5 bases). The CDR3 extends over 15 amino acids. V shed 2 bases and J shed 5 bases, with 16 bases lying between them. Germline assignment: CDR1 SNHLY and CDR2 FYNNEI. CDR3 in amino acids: CASSERASRSHEQYF. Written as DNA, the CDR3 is TGTGCCAGCAGTGAACGCGCTAGCAGGAGCCACGAGCAGTACTTC.

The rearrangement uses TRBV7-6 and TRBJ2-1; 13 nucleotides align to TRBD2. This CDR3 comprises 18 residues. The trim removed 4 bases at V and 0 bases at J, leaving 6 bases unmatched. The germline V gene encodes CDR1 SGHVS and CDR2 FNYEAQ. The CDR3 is CASSWGLAGQSSYNEQFF. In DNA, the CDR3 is TGTGCCAGCAGCTGGGGACTAGCGGGACAAAGCTCCTACAATGAGCAGTTCTTC.

CDR3 nucleotides: TGTGCCAGCAGTGCCCGTGGGGATGAGCAGTTCTTC. This sequence encodes CASSARGDEQFF. J is TRBJ2-1 and V is TRBV6-5; no clear D. V lost 5 bases to trimming and J lost 8 bases, with 10 bases between them. This CDR3 has 12 amino acids. Germline loops: CDR1 MNHEY, CDR2 SVGAGI.

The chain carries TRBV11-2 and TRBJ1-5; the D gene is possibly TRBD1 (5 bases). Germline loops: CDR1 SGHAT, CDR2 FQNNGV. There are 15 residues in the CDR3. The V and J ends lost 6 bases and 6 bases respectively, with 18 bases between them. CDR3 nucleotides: TGTGCCAGCAGTCCCGCCACGGGGGATTTTCAGCCCCAGCATTTT. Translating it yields CASSPATGDFQPQHF.

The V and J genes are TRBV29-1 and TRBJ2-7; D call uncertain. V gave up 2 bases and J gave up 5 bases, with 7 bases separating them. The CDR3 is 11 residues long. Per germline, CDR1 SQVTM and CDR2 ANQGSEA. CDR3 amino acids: CSVEQFHEQYF. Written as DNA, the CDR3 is TGCAGCGTTGAACAGTTCCACGAGCAGTACTTC.

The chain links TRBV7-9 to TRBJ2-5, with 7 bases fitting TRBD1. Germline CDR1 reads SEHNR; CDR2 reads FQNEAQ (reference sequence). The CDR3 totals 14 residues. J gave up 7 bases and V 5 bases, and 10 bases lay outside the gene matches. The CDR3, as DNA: TGTGCCAGCAGCCGCAGGGGACAGAGCTTGACCCAGTACTTC. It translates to CASSRRGQSLTQYF.